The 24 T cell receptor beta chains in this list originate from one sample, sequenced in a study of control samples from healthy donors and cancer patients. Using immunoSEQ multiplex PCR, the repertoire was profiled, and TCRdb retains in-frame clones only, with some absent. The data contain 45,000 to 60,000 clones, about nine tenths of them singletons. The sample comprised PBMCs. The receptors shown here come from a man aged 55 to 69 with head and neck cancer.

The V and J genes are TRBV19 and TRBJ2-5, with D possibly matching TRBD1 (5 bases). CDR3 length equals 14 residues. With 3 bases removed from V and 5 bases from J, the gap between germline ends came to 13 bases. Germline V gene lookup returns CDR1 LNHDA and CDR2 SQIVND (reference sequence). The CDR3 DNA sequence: TGTGCCAGTAGTATTTTTTCAGGACACGAGACCCAGTACTTC. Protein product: CASSIFSGHETQYF.

For the CDR3, the DNA is TGTGCCAGCAGGAGACCGGGACAGGTTGATTACGAGCAGTACTTC. Residues: CASRRPGQVDYEQYF. This rearrangement joins TRBV28 to TRBJ2-7, with 8 nucleotides matching TRBD1. Germline values: CDR1 MDHEN, CDR2 SYDVKM. There are 15 residues in the CDR3. Trimming removed 6 bases from V and 4 bases from J; junction bases left unmatched: 11.

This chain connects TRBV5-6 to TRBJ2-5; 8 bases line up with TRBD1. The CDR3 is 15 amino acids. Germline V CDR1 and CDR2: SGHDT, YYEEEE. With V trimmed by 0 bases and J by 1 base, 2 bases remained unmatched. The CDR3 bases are TGTGCCAGCAGCTTGGGGACAGGGATCCAAGAGACCCAGTACTTC. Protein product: CASSLGTGIQETQYF.

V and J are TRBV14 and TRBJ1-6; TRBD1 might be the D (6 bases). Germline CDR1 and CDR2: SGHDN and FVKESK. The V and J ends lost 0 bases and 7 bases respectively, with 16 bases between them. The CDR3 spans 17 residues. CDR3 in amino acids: CASSQDFGAGVNSPLHF. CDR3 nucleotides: TGTGCCAGCAGCCAAGATTTTGGTGCAGGGGTCAATTCACCCCTCCACTTT.

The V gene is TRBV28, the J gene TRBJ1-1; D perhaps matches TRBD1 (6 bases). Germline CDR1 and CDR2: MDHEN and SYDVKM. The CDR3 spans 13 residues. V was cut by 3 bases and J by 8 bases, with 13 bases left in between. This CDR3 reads CASSFEQGYEAFF. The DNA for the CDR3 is TGTGCCAGCAGTTTCGAACAGGGTTACGAAGCTTTCTTT. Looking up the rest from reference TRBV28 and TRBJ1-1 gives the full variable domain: DVKVTQSSRYLVKRTGEKVFLECVQDMDHENMFWYRQDPGLGLRLIYFSYDVKMKEKGDIPEGYSVSREKKERFSLILESASTNQTSMYLCASSFEQGYEAFFGQGTRLTVV.

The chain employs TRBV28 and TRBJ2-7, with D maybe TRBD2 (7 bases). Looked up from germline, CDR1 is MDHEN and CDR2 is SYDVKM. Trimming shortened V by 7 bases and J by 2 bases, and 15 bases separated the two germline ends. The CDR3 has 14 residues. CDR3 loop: CASTIGGVAYEQYF. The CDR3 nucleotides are TGTGCCAGCACTATAGGGGGGGTTGCCTACGAGCAGTACTTC.

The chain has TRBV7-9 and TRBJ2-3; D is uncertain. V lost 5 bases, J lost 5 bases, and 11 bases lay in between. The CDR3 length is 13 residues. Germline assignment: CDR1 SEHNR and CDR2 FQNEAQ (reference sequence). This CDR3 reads CASSPLNGDTQYF. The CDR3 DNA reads TGTGCCAGCAGCCCCCTGAACGGAGATACGCAGTATTTT. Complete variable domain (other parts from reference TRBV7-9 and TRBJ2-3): DTGVSQNPRHKITKRGQNVTFRCDPISEHNRLYWYRQTLGQGPEFLTYFQNEAQLEKSRLLSDRFSAERPKGSFSTLEIQRTEQGDSAMYLCASSPLNGDTQYFGPGTRLTVL.

The CDR3 loop reads CASSLRLSYNSPLHF. For the CDR3, the DNA is TGTGCCAGCAGTTTACGACTGAGTTATAATTCACCCCTCCACTTT. The chain links TRBV27 to TRBJ1-6; D is undetermined. Trimming removed 2 bases from V and 4 bases from J, with 9 bases in between. The CDR3 runs to 15 residues. Germline V gene sequence: CDR1 MNHEY, CDR2 SMNVEV (reference sequence).

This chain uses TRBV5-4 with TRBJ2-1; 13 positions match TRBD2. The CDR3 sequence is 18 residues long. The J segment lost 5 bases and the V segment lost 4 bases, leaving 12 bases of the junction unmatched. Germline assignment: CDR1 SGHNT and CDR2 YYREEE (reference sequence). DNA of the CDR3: TGTGCCAGCAGCCGGGGGGGACTAGCGGGACAATTTAACAATGAGCAGTTCTTC. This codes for CASSRGGLAGQFNNEQFF.

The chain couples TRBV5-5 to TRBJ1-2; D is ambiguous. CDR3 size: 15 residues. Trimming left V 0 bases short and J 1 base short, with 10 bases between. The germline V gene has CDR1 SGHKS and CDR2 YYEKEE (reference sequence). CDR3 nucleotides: TGTGCCAGCAGCTTGGGGCGGAACTTTAACTATGGCTACACCTTC. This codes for CASSLGRNFNYGYTF. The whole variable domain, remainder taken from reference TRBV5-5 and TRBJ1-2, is DAGVTQSPTHLIKTRGQQVTLRCSPISGHKSVSWYQQVLGQGPQFIFQYYEKEERGRGNFPDRFSARQFPNYSSELNVNALLLGDSALYLCASSLGRNFNYGYTFGSGTRLTVV.

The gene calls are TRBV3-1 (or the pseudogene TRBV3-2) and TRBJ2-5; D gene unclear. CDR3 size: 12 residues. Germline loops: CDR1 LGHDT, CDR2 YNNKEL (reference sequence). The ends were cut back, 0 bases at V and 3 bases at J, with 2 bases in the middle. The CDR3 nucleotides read TGTGCCAGCAGCCAAGACGAAGAGACCCAGTACTTC. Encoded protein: CASSQDEETQYF.

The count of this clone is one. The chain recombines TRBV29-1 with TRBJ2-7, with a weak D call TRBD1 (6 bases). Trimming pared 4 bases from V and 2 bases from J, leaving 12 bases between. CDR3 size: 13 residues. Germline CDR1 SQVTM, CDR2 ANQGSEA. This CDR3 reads CSVGQGSAYEQYF. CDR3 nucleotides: TGCAGCGTTGGGCAGGGGTCGGCCTACGAGCAGTACTTC.

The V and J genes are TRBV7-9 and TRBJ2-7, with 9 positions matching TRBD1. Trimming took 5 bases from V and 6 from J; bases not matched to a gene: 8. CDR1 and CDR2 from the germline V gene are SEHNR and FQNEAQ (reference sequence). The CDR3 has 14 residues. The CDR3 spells CASSRQGQGREQYF. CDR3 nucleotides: TGTGCCAGCAGCCGACAGGGACAGGGACGCGAGCAGTACTTC.

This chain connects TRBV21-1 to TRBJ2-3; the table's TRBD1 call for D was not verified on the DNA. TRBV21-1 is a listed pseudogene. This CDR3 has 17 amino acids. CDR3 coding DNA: TGTGCCAGCAGCAAAGAGGGGACAGGGGGCGTCGGAGATACGCAGTATTTT. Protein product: CASSKEGTGGVGDTQYF.

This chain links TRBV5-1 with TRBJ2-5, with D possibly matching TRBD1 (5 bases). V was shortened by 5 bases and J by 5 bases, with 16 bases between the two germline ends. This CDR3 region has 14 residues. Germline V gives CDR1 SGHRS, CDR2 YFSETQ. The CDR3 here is CASSVTQVWETQYF. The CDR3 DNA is TGCGCCAGCAGTGTCACACAGGTCTGGGAGACCCAGTACTTC.

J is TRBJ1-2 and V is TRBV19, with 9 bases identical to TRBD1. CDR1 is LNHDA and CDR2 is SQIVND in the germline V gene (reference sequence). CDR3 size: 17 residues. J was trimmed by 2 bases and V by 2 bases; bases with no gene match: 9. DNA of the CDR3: TGTGCCAGTAGTATACAGAGGACAGGGGAAACGAACTATGGCTACACCTTC. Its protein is CASSIQRTGETNYGYTF.

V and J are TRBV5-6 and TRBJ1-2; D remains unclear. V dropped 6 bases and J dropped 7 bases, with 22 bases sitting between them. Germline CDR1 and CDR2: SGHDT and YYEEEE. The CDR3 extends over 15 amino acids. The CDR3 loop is CASTLVGGSSSGYTF. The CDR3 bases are TGTGCCAGCACCCTCGTGGGAGGAAGCTCTTCTGGCTACACCTTC.

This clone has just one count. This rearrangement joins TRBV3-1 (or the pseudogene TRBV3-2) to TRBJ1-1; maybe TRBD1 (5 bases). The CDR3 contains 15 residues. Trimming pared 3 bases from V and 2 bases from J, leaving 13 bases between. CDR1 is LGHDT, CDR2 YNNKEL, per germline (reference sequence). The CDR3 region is CASSQGLHVNTEAFF. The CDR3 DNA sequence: TGTGCCAGCAGCCAGGGACTACACGTAAACACTGAAGCTTTCTTT.

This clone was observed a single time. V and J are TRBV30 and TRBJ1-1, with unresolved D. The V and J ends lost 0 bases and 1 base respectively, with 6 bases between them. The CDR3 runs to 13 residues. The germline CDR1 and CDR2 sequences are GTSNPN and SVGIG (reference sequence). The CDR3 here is CAWSVRTNTEAFF. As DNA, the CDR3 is TGTGCCTGGAGTGTACGGACGAACACTGAAGCTTTCTTT.

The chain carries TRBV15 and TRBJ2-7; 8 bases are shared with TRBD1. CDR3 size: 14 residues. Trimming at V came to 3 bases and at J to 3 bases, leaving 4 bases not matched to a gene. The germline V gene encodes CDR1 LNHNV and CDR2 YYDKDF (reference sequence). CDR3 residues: CATSSEGQGYEQYF. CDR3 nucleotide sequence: TGTGCCACCAGCAGCGAAGGACAGGGCTACGAGCAGTACTTC. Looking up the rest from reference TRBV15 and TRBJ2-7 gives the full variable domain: DAMVIQNPRYQVTQFGKPVTLSCSQTLNHNVMYWYQQKSSQAPKLLFHYYDKDFNNEADTPDNFQSRRPNTSFCFLDIRSPGLGDTAMYLCATSSEGQGYEQYFGPGTRLTVT.

The CDR3 sequence is CASSELTGLYGYTF. The CDR3 DNA reads TGTGCCAGCAGTGAATTGACAGGTCTTTATGGCTACACCTTC. J is TRBJ1-2 and V is TRBV6-1, with D perhaps TRBD1 (6 bases). CDR3 size: 14 residues. Germline V gene data show CDR1 as MNHNS and CDR2 as SASEGT. Trimming took off 2 bases at V and 5 bases at J, with 12 bases between the two ends.

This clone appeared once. CDR3 bases: TGTGCCAGCAGCTTCGACCTGACTGGGAGCGAGCAGTACTTC. It specifies CASSFDLTGSEQYF. J is TRBJ2-7 and V is TRBV7-9; tentatively, D is TRBD2 (5 bases). Germline V gene data show CDR1 as SEHNR and CDR2 as FQNEAQ (reference sequence). The CDR3 sequence is 14 residues long. The germline V and J ends were trimmed by 3 bases and 6 bases, with 15 bases remaining between them.

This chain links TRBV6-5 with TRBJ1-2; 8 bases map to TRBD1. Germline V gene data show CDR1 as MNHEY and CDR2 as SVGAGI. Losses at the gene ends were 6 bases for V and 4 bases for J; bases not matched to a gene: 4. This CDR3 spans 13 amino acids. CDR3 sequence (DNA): TGTGCCAGCAGCTTAACAGGGGGCTATGGCTACACCTTC. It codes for CASSLTGGYGYTF.

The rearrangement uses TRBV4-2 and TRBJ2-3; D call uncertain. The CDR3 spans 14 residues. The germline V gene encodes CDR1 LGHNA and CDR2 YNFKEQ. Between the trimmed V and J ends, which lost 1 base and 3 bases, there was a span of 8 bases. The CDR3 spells CASSQVGGTDTQYF. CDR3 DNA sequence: TGTGCCAGCAGCCAAGTAGGTGGGACAGATACGCAGTATTTT.